This TCR beta chain comes out of a study of CXCR3-negative and CXCR3-positive naive CD8 T cells. About the study: Roughly 130 million TRB reads in total, about 1.5 +/- 0.3 million per library.

This CDR3 region has 13 residues. Germline values: CDR1 SGHTA, CDR2 FQGNSA. About this clonotype itself: Its antigen is not identified.

Points from the study as a whole: Relative to CXCR3-negative naive cells, CXCR3-positive naive cells had more hydrophobic TRB CDR3s. The majority of assays used fresh PBMCs, and CXCR3 expression partially decreased after cryopreservation.

Libraries of TRB cDNA were made by 5' RACE and carried UMIs. TCRdb re-called the 5' RACE reads and gives one entry per CDR3 protein, without DNA. In all, the sample yields 55,000 to 75,000 distinct CDR3 sequences. CD45RO-CCR7+CD27+CD95- defined naive CD8+ T cells. V is TRBV7-2 and J is TRBJ2-7; TCRdb returns TRBD1, unconfirmable since there is no DNA. Sample: naive CXCR3+ CD8+ T cells from blood. Subset reported: CD45RO-CCR7+CD27+CD95- naive CD8+ T cells expressing CXCR3 (TNR3+). The TCR was taken from a human donor in good health. Some clones in this sample may be carry-over from other donors' samples. The CDR3 here is CASSLGAGSEQYF.